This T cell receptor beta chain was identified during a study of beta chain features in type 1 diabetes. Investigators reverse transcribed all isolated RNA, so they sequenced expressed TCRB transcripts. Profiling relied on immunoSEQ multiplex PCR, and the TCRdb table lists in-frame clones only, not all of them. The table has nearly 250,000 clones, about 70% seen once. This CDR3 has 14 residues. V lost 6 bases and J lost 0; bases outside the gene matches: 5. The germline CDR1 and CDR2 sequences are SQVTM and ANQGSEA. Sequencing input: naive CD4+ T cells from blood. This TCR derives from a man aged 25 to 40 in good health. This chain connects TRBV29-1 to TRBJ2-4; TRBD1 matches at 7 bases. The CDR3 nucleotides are TGCAGCGTGACAGGGTTACTAGCCAAAAACATTCAGTACTTC. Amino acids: CSVTGLLAKNIQYF. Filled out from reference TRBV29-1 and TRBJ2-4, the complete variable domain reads SAVISQKPSRDICQRGTSLTIQCQVDSQVTMMFWYRQQPGQSLTLIATANQGSEATYESGFVIDKFPISRPNLTFSTLTVSNMSPEDSSIYLCSVTGLLAKNIQYFGAGTRLSVL.